The rows below give T cell receptor beta chains drawn from one sample of a study of cytomegalovirus exposure and HLA in healthy donors. Libraries were prepared by immunoSEQ multiplex PCR; TCRdb keeps only in-frame clonotypes and omits some of them. The table lists 100,000 to 130,000 clones, 82% of them singletons. The sample was PBMCs. Receptor source: a man between 25 and 39 years old in good health and CMV-seropositive. Each CDR3 is given with its conserved first and last residue. D genes are given only for firm matches. Clone size is not always given. Where it is, it says once, few, many or a class for expanded clones.

TRBV11-2,-,TRBJ2-1,-,TGTGCCAGCAGCTCCGGGTTCTACAATGAGCAGTTCTTC,CASSSGFYNEQFF
TRBV6-1,-,TRBJ1-1,-,TGTGCCGTTCGGACAGAGGTGTACGGTGACACTGAAGCTTTCTTT,CAVRTEVYGDTEAFF
TRBV7-9,TRBD1,TRBJ2-2,-,TGTGCCAGCAACGGACAGGGGGTTCCCGGGGAGCTGTTTTTT,CASNGQGVPGELFF
TRBV2,-,TRBJ2-7,-,TGTGCCTCCTCGGGAAGTTACGAGCAGTACTTC,CASSGSYEQYF
TRBV5-1,-,TRBJ2-7,-,TGCGCCAGCAGCTTGTGGCGGAGCCGCGAGCAGTACTTC,CASSLWRSREQYF
TRBV2,-,TRBJ1-2,-,TGTGCCAGCAGTGAAGGGGGCATCGTTATCGGCTATGGCTACACCTTC,CASSEGGIVIGYGYTF
TRBV27,TRBD2,TRBJ2-5,-,TGTGCCAGCAGTCAGAGAGCGGGGGGAGAGACCCAGTACTTC,CASSQRAGGETQYF
TRBV11-2,TRBD1,TRBJ2-5,-,TGTGCCAGCAGCCTAGGGACAGTCCAAGAGACCCAGTACTTC,CASSLGTVQETQYF
TRBV5-4,TRBD1,TRBJ1-2,-,TGTGCCAGCAGCTTGGGGAGGGACAGGGAAGATGGCTACACCTTC,CASSLGRDREDGYTF
TRBV29-1,-,TRBJ1-1,-,TGCAGCGGCGTATTGGACACTGAAGCTTTCTTT,CSGVLDTEAFF
TRBV5-4,TRBD2,TRBJ2-5,-,TGTGCCAGCAGCGCCTCAGCGGGGGGAGAGACCCAGTACTTC,CASSASAGGETQYF
TRBV5-1,-,TRBJ2-6,-,TGCGCCAGCAGCCCGACGGCAGGGGGGTCCAGCTCTGGGGCCAACGTCCTGACTTTC,CASSPTAGGSSSGANVLTF
TRBV7-8,-,TRBJ2-1,-,TGTGCCAGCAGCTGGGAGATATCAAGCTCCTACAATGAGCAGTTCTTC,CASSWEISSSYNEQFF
TRBV2,-,TRBJ1-1,-,TGTGCCAGCAGTGAAACCCGGAGAGAAGCTTTCTTT,CASSETRREAFF
TRBV19,TRBD1,TRBJ2-4,few,TGTGCCAGTAGGTTGGACAGGGGAGCCAAAAACATTCAGTACTTC,CASRLDRGAKNIQYF
TRBV18,-,TRBJ2-5,-,TGTGCCAGCTCACCACCGTTGGCGGTGCCCGGGGCCCAGTACTTC,CASSPPLAVPGAQYF
TRBV2,-,TRBJ1-2,-,TGTGCCAGCAGTCCCCACGGGGTTACAGTAGCTGGCTACACCTTC,CASSPHGVTVAGYTF
TRBV7-9,-,TRBJ1-2,-,TGTGCCAGCAGCTTACCGGGTGGCTACACCTTC,CASSLPGGYTF
TRBV7-9,TRBD2,TRBJ2-1,-,TGTGCCAGCAGCTCGTTGGGACTAGCGGGCCTTGGCAATGAGCAGTTCTTC,CASSSLGLAGLGNEQFF
TRBV5-6,-,TRBJ2-1,-,TGTGCCAGCAGCTTCAACGAGAGGAATGAGCAGTTCTTC,CASSFNERNEQFF
TRBV9,TRBD1,TRBJ1-4,-,TGTGCCAGCAGCAGCCGACAGGGGATCGGGGAAAAACTGTTTTTT,CASSSRQGIGEKLFF
TRBV7-9,TRBD1,TRBJ1-5,once,TGTGCCAGCAGCTTAGAGGGGGCACGGCAGCCCCAGCATTTT,CASSLEGARQPQHF
TRBV7-6,-,TRBJ2-5,-,TGTGCCAGCAGCTTAGAGCGGGCATCTCAAGAGACCCAGTACTTC,CASSLERASQETQYF
TRBV2,-,TRBJ2-2,few,TGTGCCAGCAGTGAAACGGGTGTCAGAAACACCGGGGAGCTGTTTTTT,CASSETGVRNTGELFF
TRBV5-3,TRBD1,TRBJ2-4,few,TGTGCCAGAAGCTCACAGGGGTGGGGAAACATTCAGTACTTC,CARSSQGWGNIQYF
TRBV9,TRBD2,TRBJ2-7,-,TGTGCCAGCAGCGGTAGTACTTCCCGGGGCGGGGGGGCCTACGAGCAGTACTTC,CASSGSTSRGGGAYEQYF
TRBV19,-,TRBJ1-2,-,TGTGCCAGTAGTATACCTCCAGGGGACCTCAACTTC,CASSIPPGDLNF
TRBV7-6,TRBD2,TRBJ2-7,-,TGTGCCAGCAGCCCCCCGGGAGGGGGGCTGGGCGAGCAGTACTTC,CASSPPGGGLGEQYF
TRBV2,TRBD1,TRBJ1-1,-,TGTGCCAGCAGGGGAGACAGGGGAGGTCCTGAAGCTTTCTTT,CASRGDRGGPEAFF
TRBV9,TRBD1,TRBJ2-5,-,TGTGCCAGCAGCCAGTCAGGGGGCCCGGAGACCCAGTACTTC,CASSQSGGPETQYF
TRBV30,-,TRBJ1-1,-,TGTGCCATAGGACAGATGAACACTGAAGCTTTCTTT,CAIGQMNTEAFF
TRBV13,TRBD1,TRBJ1-3,-,TGTGCCAGCAGCAGGGACAGGGGAAACACCATATATTTT,CASSRDRGNTIYF
TRBV2,-,TRBJ2-2,-,TGTGCCAGCAACTCCGGGGGTCTGCCCGGGGAGCTGTTTTTT,CASNSGGLPGELFF
TRBV7-2,TRBD1,TRBJ2-3,once,TGTGCCAGCAGCTTAGAGGGGACAGGGATTAGAGATACGCAGTATTTT,CASSLEGTGIRDTQYF
TRBV6-1,TRBD1,TRBJ1-5,-,TGTGCCAGCGAGATCGACAGGGGGCAAGGACAGCCCCAGCATTTT,CASEIDRGQGQPQHF
TRBV6-5,TRBD1,TRBJ2-1,-,TGTGCCAGCAGCCCTCCGACAGGGATAATGGAGCAGTTCTTC,CASSPPTGIMEQFF
TRBV5-1,-,TRBJ2-1,-,TGCGCCAGCAGCTTGGAAAGTAGAAGAGAGCAGTTCTTC,CASSLESRREQFF
TRBV10-1,TRBD1,TRBJ2-2,-,TGCGCCAGCAGTCGTGGACAGGCGAACACCGGGGAGCTGTTTTTT,CASSRGQANTGELFF
TRBV19,-,TRBJ1-1,-,TGTGCCAGTAGTATAGATAGAGACACTGAAGCTTTCTTT,CASSIDRDTEAFF